The TCR beta chain under discussion was sequenced for a study of T cell responses to AZD1222 COVID-19 vaccine. The junction had 18 bases not matched to a gene; V was cut back by 0 bases and J by 7 bases. From germline, CDR1 is GTSNPN and CDR2 SVGIG (reference sequence). The CDR3 spans 19 residues. Second-dose intervals of approximately 4 or approximately 12 weeks were pooled. Sequenced by immunoSEQ multiplex PCR; TCRdb stores in-frame clones only, minus some. The table lists roughly 140,000 clones, about 89% of them singletons. Details on this clone: Its antigen is as yet unknown. The sample holds other DNA sequences that translate to the same CDR3.

Study results and caveats: Seropositive AZD1222 recipients at baseline numbered only five or six.

This chain connects TRBV30 to TRBJ2-7, with 13 bases matching TRBD2. This sequence was found in an adult who received the AZD1222 COVID-19 vaccine. Sequenced material: peripheral blood, taken 28 days after the second AZD1222 dose. Written as DNA, the CDR3 is TGTGCCTGGAGTGTAATGCGACTAGCGGGAGGTTCTCTGGGGCGGGAGCAGTACTTC. Protein: CAWSVMRLAGGSLGREQYF.